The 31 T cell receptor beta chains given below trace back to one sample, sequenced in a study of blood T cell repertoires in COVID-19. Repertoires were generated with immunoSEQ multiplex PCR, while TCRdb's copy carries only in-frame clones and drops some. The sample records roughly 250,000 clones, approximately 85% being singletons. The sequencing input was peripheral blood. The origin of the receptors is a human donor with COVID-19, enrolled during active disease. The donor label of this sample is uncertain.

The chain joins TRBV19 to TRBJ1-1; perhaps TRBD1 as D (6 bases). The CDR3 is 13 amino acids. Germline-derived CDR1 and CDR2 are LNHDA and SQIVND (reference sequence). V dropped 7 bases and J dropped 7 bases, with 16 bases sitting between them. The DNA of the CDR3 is TGTGCCAGTACCGTACAGGGATATAGTGAAGCTTTCTTT. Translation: CASTVQGYSEAFF.

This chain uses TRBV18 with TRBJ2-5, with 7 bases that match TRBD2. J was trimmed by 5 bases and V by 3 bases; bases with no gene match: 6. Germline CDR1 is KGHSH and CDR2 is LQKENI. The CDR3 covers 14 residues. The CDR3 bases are TGTGCCAGCTCACCCCAGGGCGGGGGTGAGACCCAGTACTTC. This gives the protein CASSPQGGGETQYF.

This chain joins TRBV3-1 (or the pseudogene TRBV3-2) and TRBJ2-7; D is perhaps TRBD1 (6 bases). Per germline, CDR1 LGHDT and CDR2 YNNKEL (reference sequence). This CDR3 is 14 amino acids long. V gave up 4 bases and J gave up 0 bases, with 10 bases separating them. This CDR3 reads CASSPGHISYEQYF. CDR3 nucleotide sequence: TGTGCCAGCAGCCCGGGACATATCTCCTACGAGCAGTACTTC.

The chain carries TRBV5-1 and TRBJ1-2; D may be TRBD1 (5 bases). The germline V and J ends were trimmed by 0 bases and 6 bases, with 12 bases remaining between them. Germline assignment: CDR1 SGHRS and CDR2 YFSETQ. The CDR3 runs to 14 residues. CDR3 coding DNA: TGCGCCAGCAGCTTGGGTGCCTTAGGGGATGGCTACACCTTC. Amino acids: CASSLGALGDGYTF. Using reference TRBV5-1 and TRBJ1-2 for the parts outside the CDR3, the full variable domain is KAGVTQTPRYLIKTRGQQVTLSCSPISGHRSVSWYQQTPGQGLQFLFEYFSETQRNKGNFPGRFSGRQFSNSRSEMNVSTLELGDSALYLCASSLGALGDGYTFGSGTRLTVV.

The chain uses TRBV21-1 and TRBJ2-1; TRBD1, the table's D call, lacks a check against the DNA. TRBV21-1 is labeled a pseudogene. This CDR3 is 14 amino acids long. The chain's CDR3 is CASSKGYRGNEQFF. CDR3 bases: TGTGCCAGCAGCAAAGGATACAGGGGCAATGAGCAGTTCTTC.

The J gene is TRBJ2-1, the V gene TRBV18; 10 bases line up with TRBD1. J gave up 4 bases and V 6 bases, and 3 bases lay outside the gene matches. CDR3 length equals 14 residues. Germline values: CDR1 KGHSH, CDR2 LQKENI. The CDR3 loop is CASSPGQGYNEQFF. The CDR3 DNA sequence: TGTGCCAGCTCCCCGGGACAGGGGTACAATGAGCAGTTCTTC.

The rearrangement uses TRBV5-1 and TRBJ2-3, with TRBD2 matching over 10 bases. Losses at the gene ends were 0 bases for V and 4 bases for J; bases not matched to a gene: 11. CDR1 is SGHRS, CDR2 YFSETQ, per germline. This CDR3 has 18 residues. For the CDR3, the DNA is TGCGCCAGCAGCTTGGCTCCGGGAGCGGGAGGGCCCTCAGATACGCAGTATTTT. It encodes CASSLAPGAGGPSDTQYF.

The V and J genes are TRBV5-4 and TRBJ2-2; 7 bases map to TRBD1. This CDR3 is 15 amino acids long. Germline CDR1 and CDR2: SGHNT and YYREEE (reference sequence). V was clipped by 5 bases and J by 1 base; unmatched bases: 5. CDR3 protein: CASRPGTVNTGELFF. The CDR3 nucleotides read TGTGCCAGCAGACCCGGGACAGTGAACACCGGGGAGCTGTTTTTT. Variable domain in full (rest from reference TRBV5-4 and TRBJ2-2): ETGVTQSPTHLIKTRGQQVTLRCSSQSGHNTVSWYQQALGQGPQFIFQYYREEENGRGNFPPRFSGLQFPNYSSELNVNALELDDSALYLCASRPGTVNTGELFFGEGSRLTVL.

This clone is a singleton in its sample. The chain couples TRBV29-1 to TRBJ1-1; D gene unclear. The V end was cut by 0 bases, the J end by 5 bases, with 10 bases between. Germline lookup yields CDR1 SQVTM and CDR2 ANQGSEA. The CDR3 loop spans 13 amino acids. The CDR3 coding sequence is TGCAGCGTTGAAGACCCCCCGGGAACTGAAGCTTTCTTT. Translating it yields CSVEDPPGTEAFF.

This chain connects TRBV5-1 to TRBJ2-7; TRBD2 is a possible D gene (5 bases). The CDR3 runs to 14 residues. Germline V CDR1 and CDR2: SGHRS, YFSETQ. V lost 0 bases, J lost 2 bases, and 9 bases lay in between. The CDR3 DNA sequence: TGCGCCAGCAGCTTGGGCGGGTCCCCCTACGAGCAGTACTTC. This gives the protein CASSLGGSPYEQYF. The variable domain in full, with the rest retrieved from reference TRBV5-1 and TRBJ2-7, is KAGVTQTPRYLIKTRGQQVTLSCSPISGHRSVSWYQQTPGQGLQFLFEYFSETQRNKGNFPGRFSGRQFSNSRSEMNVSTLELGDSALYLCASSLGGSPYEQYFGPGTRLTVT.

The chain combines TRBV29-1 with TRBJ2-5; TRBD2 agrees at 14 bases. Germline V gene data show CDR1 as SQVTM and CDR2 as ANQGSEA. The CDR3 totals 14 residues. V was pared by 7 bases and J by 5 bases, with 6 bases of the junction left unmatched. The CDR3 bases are TGCAGCGCCGGGACTAGCGGGAGCGGGGAGACCCAGTACTTC. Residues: CSAGTSGSGETQYF.

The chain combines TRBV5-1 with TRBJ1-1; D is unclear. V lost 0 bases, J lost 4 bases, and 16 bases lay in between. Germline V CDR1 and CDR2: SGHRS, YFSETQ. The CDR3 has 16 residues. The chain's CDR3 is CASSLGVGVGSTEAFF. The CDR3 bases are TGCGCCAGCAGCTTGGGGGTCGGGGTCGGCAGCACTGAAGCTTTCTTT.

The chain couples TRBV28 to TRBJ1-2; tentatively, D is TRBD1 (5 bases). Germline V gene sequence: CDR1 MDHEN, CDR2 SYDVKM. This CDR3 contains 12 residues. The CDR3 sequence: CVAGESLYGYTF. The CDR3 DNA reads TGTGTGGCGGGGGAGAGTCTCTATGGCTACACCTTC.

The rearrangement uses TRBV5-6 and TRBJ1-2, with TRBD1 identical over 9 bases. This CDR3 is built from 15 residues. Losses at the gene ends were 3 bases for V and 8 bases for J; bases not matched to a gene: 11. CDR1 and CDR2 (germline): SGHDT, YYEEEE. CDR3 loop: CASSSGTGSVRGYTF. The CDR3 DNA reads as TGTGCCAGCAGCTCCGGGACAGGGTCTGTTAGGGGCTACACCTTC.

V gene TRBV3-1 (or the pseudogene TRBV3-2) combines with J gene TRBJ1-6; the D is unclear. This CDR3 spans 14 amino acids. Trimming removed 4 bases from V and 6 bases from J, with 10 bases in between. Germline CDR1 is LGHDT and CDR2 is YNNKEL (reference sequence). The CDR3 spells CASSLVPSNSPLHF. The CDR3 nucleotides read TGTGCCAGCAGCCTGGTCCCGAGTAATTCACCCCTCCACTTT.

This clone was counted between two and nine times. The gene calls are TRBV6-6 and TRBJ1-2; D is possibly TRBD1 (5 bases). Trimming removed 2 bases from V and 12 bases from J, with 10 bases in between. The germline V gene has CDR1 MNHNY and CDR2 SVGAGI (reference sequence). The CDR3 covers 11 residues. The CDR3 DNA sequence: TGTGCCAGCAGTTACGCTGGGGCTAACACCTTC. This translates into CASSYAGANTF.

CDR3 coding DNA: TGTGCCAGCAGCCCGGGACCCGGGGGGGGCCAGTACTTC. Translated: CASSPGPGGGQYF. The chain has TRBV7-8 and TRBJ2-5, with 8 positions matching TRBD2. CDR1 is SGHVS and CDR2 is FQNEAQ in the germline V gene. This CDR3 is 13 amino acids long. Trimming removed 5 bases from V and 10 bases from J; junction bases left unmatched: 9.

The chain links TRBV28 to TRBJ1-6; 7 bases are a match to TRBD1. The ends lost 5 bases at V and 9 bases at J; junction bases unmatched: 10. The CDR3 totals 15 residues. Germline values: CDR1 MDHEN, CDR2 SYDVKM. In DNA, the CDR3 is TGTGCCAGCAGTCAGGCGGGACAGATTGTTTCACCCCTCCACTTT. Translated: CASSQAGQIVSPLHF. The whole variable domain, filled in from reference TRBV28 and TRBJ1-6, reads DVKVTQSSRYLVKRTGEKVFLECVQDMDHENMFWYRQDPGLGLRLIYFSYDVKMKEKGDIPEGYSVSREKKERFSLILESASTNQTSMYLCASSQAGQIVSPLHFGNGTRLTVT.

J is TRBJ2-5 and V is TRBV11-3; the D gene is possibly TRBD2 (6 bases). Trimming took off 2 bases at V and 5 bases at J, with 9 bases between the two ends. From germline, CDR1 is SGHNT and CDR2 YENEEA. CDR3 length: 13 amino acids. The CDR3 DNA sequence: TGTGCCAGCAGCTTAATAGGAGGGGAGACCCAGTACTTC. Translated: CASSLIGGETQYF.

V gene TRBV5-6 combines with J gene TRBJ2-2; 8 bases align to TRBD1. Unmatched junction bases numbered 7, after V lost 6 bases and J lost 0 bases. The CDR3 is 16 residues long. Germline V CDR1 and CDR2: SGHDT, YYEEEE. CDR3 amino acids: CASTAAGGANTGELFF. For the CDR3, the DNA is TGTGCCAGCACCGCTGCAGGGGGCGCGAACACCGGGGAGCTGTTTTTT.

The CDR3 coding sequence is TGTGCCAGCAGCCAAGATCGGGACACTGAAGCTTTCTTT. Translation: CASSQDRDTEAFF. V and J are TRBV3-1 (or the pseudogene TRBV3-2) and TRBJ1-1; D remains unclear. Germline loops: CDR1 LGHDT, CDR2 YNNKEL (reference sequence). This CDR3 has 13 amino acids. Trimming left V 0 bases short and J 3 bases short, with 5 bases between.

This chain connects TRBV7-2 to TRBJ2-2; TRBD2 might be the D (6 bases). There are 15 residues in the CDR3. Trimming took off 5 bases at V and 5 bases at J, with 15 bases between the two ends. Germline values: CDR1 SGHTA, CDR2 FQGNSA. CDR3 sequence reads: CASSVSTSPTGELFF. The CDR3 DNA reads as TGTGCCAGCAGCGTAAGCACTAGCCCTACCGGGGAGCTGTTTTTT.

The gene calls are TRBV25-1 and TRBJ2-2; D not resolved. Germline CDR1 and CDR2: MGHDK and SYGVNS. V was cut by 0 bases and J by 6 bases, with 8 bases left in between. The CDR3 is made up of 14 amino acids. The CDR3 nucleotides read TGTGCCAGCAGTGAATATCGTCAGGCCGGGGAGCTGTTTTTT. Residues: CASSEYRQAGELFF.

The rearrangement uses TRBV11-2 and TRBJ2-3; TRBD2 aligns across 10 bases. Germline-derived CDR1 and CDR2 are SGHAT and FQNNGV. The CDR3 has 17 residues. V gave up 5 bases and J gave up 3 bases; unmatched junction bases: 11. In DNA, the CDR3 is TGTGCCAGCAGCCCCGCCGTAGCGGGAGGATTTACAGATACGCAGTATTTT. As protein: CASSPAVAGGFTDTQYF. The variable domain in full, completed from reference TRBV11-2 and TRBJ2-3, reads EAGVAQSPRYKIIEKRQSVAFWCNPISGHATLYWYQQILGQGPKLLIQFQNNGVVDDSQLPKDRFSAERLKGVDSTLKIQPAKLEDSAVYLCASSPAVAGGFTDTQYFGPGTRLTVL.

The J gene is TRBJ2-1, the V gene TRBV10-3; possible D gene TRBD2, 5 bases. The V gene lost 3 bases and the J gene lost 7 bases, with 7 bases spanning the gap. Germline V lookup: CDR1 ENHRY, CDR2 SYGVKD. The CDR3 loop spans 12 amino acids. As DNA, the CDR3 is TGTGCCATCAGTGAATCGGGGAATGAGCAGTTCTTC. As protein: CAISESGNEQFF.

For the CDR3, the DNA is TGTGCCTGGAGGACCAGCGGGGGGGCCTACGAGCAGTACTTC. Its protein product is CAWRTSGGAYEQYF. The genes are TRBV30 and TRBJ2-7, with 10 positions matching TRBD2. Germline V lookup: CDR1 GTSNPN, CDR2 SVGIG (reference sequence). J lost 2 bases, V lost 3 bases, and 4 bases had no gene match. The CDR3 contains 14 residues.

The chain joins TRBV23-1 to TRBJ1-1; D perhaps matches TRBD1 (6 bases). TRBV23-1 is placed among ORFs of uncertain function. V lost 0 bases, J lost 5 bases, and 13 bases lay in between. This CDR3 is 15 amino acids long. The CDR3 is CASSQSTGSNTEAFF. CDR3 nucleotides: TGCGCCAGCAGTCAATCAACAGGGTCGAATACTGAAGCTTTCTTT.

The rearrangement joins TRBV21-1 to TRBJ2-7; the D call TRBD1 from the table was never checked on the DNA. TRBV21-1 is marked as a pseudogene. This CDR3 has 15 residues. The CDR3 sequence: CASSNGGRRYFEQYF. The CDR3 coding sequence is TGTGCCAGCAGCAATGGGGGCAGGAGGTACTTCGAGCAGTACTTC.

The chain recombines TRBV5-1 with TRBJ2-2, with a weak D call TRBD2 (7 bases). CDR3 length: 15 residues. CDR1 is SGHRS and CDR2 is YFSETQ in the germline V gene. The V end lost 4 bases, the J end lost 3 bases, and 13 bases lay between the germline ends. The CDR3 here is CASSVRGADTGELFF. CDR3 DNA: TGCGCCAGCAGCGTCCGGGGGGCGGACACCGGGGAGCTGTTTTTT.

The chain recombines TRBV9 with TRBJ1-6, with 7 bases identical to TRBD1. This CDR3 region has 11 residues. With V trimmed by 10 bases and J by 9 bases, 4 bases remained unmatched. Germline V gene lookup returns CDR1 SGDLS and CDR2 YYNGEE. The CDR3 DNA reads TGTGCCGGGTACAGGGGTTCACCCCTCCACTTT. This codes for CAGYRGSPLHF.

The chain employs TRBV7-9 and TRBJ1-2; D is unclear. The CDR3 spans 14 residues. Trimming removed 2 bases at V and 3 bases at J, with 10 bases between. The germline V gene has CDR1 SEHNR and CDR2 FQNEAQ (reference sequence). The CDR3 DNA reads TGTGCCAGCAGCTTACAAGTCCAGGACTATGGCTACACCTTC. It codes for CASSLQVQDYGYTF.